A selection of T cell receptor beta chains follows, all from one sample in a study of T cells in Graves' hyperthyroidism and ophthalmopathy. TCRdb used MiXCR to reprocess the multiplex PCR reads, holding one entry per CDR3 protein. The data show roughly 800,000 distinct CDR3 sequences, 38% seen once. Sequences were obtained from blood. These receptors came from a man between 18 and 29 years old with Graves' hyperthyroidism. Each CDR3 is given without its conserved first and last residue. Each record gives: V gene, clone size, CDR3 protein. Size values are once, few and many counts, or a class for expanded clones, and some rows have none.

V: TRBV29-1
size: NA
CDR3: SVVFEGGDEQY

V: TRBV19
size: many
CDR3: AASGGNNSPLH

V: TRBV20-1
size: NA
CDR3: SARDSEAVNQPQH

V: TRBV7-2
size: few
CDR3: ASSFREMGDRTEAF

V: TRBV10-2
size: many
CDR3: ASSSGGVRRYEQY

V: TRBV2
size: NA
CDR3: ASSERLEAF

V: TRBV4-3
size: NA
CDR3: ASSKAPRETQY

V: TRBV13
size: many
CDR3: ASSSGQGISPLH

V: TRBV12-3/TRBV12-4
size: few
CDR3: ASSFGAGAEQY

V: TRBV11-2
size: few
CDR3: ASSPRGGSVYGYT

V: TRBV2
size: NA
CDR3: ASRHQGRDSRGPEAF

V: TRBV9
size: many
CDR3: ASSVDGTASQPQH

V: TRBV3-1
size: NA
CDR3: ASSQPGQGIQAF

V: TRBV15
size: NA
CDR3: ATSSSNYEQY

V: TRBV6-5
size: NA
CDR3: ASSYSQGAEQY

V: TRBV5-1
size: NA
CDR3: ASSSTTTRRNMNTEAF

V: TRBV15
size: NA
CDR3: ATSREKGAVASPLH

V: TRBV12-3/TRBV12-4
size: few
CDR3: ASRPAGQLTEAF

V: TRBV6-1
size: NA
CDR3: ATSEPEAGAF

V: TRBV5-1
size: few
CDR3: ASSFRVPPYEQY

V: TRBV2
size: NA
CDR3: ASSERTPEQF

V: TRBV7-6
size: NA
CDR3: ASSRTVSSGNTIY

V: TRBV4-2
size: many
CDR3: ASSQDHGDTEAF

V: TRBV4-2
size: NA
CDR3: ASSQNKGSYEQC

V: TRBV2
size: NA
CDR3: ASSNSQETQY

V: TRBV9
size: NA
CDR3: ASSVWAGNTIY

V: TRBV5-1
size: NA
CDR3: ASSQGLAGNEAF

V: TRBV2
size: few
CDR3: ASSEGQGHNQPQH

V: TRBV7-6
size: NA
CDR3: ASSSTEDLNKVF

V: TRBV12-3/TRBV12-4
size: NA
CDR3: ASSFTGVGNTIY

V: TRBV2
size: many
CDR3: ASIGGTGELF

V: TRBV4-1
size: few
CDR3: ASSVETGAAF

V: TRBV6-5
size: NA
CDR3: ASNDPGTSYYGYT

V: TRBV29-1
size: NA
CDR3: SVTGGQSTDTQY

V: TRBV9
size: NA
CDR3: ASTAGTGANTGELL

V: TRBV20-1
size: few
CDR3: SADPGLTYEQY

V: TRBV12-3/TRBV12-4
size: many
CDR3: ASSPISDTYGYT

V: TRBV9
size: NA
CDR3: AGSALEGTDTQC

V: TRBV5-1
size: NA
CDR3: ASSRVTGQNTEAF

V: TRBV9
size: NA
CDR3: ASSQRTGVNQPQH

V: TRBV20-1
size: NA
CDR3: SARVTGQPQY

V: TRBV7-9
size: many
CDR3: ASSSAGAYEQY

V: TRBV29-1
size: many
CDR3: SVGDRGDGYT

V: TRBV10-3
size: many
CDR3: AISEGVPPSYEQY

V: TRBV10-3
size: NA
CDR3: AISESGGLGSNQPQH

V: TRBV11-2
size: NA
CDR3: ASSDVGGPNTGELF

V: TRBV7-2
size: few
CDR3: ASSYIRGTEAF

V: TRBV7-8
size: NA
CDR3: ASSPPGISSGEETQY

V: TRBV15
size: NA
CDR3: ATSSPRGDEQY

V: TRBV7-6
size: NA
CDR3: ASSSKLSGRAVISSYEQY

V: TRBV7-9
size: NA
CDR3: ASTWGGEQF

V: TRBV3-1
size: NA
CDR3: ASGQHRATEAF

V: TRBV29-1
size: many
CDR3: SVEARLADTEAF

V: TRBV3-1
size: NA
CDR3: ASSQPTGKETQY

V: TRBV19
size: NA
CDR3: ASSIPWNSEQY

V: TRBV29-1
size: many
CDR3: SVGYTGELF

V: TRBV6-6
size: NA
CDR3: ASSYSVGELF